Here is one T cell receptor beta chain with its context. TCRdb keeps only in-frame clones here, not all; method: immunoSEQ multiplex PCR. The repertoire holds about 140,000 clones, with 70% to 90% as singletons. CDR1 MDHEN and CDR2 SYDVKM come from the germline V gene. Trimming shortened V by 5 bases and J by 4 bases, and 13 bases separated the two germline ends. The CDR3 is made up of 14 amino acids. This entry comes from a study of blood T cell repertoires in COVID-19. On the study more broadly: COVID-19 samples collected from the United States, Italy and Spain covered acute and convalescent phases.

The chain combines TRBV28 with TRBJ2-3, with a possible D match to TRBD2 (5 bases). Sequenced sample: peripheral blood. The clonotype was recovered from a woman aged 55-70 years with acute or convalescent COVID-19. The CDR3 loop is CASSRGSRPDTQYF. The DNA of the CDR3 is TGTGCCAGCAGTCGGGGATCCCGCCCAGATACGCAGTATTTT. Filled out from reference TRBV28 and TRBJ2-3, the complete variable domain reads DVKVTQSSRYLVKRTGEKVFLECVQDMDHENMFWYRQDPGLGLRLIYFSYDVKMKEKGDIPEGYSVSREKKERFSLILESASTNQTSMYLCASSRGSRPDTQYFGPGTRLTVL.